This entry lists 17 T cell receptor beta chains sequenced from one sample in a study of shared clonotypes between healthy human individuals. Naive CD8 cells, CD45RO-negative and positively selected for CCR7, excluded terminally differentiated effector memory CD45RA+ cells. The repertoire was sequenced with immunoSEQ multiplex PCR; TCRdb's copy has only in-frame clones and lacks some. The table lists around 610,000 clones, approximately 96% of them singletons. The sample comprised naive CD8+ T cells sorted from blood. These receptors all stem from a young woman in good health.

The J gene is TRBJ2-5, the V gene TRBV28; D possibly uses TRBD1 or TRBD2 (5 bases each). Trimming took off 3 bases at V and 5 bases at J, with 10 bases between the two ends. This CDR3 spans 13 amino acids. CDR1 MDHEN and CDR2 SYDVKM come from the germline V gene. For the CDR3, the DNA is TGTGCCAGCAGTTTCCCCGGGACGGAGACCCAGTACTTC. It specifies CASSFPGTETQYF.

The rearrangement links TRBV6-1 to TRBJ2-7; 11 nucleotides line up with TRBD2. Germline V CDR1 and CDR2: MNHNS, SASEGT. This CDR3 spans 17 amino acids. The V segment lost 1 base and the J segment 1 base; nucleotides outside the gene matches: 6. This CDR3 reads CASSEGLAGGGSYEQYF. The CDR3 DNA follows: TGTGCCAGCAGTGAAGGGCTAGCGGGAGGAGGGTCCTACGAGCAGTACTTC.

Remarks on this clone: The junction departs from germline at one end; a sequencing error may be responsible. The rearrangement joins TRBV5-4 to TRBJ2-1; unclear D gene. This CDR3 is 13 amino acids long. Looked up from germline, CDR1 is SGHNT and CDR2 is YYREEE (reference sequence). CDR3 region: CASAGRQVNEQLF. DNA for the CDR3: TGTGCCAGCGCCGGGCGTCAGGTCAATGAGCAGCTCTTC.

J is TRBJ1-1 and V is TRBV19, with 7 bases fitting TRBD1. The CDR3 is 15 residues long. From germline, CDR1 is LNHDA and CDR2 SQIVND (reference sequence). Unmatched junction bases numbered 6, after V lost 5 bases and J lost 0 bases. CDR3 sequence: CASSRKGQLNTEAFF. CDR3 in DNA: TGTGCCAGTAGTCGAAAGGGACAGTTGAACACTGAAGCTTTCTTT.

As concerns this clone: A read error may produce the germline difference seen at one junction end. The gene calls are TRBV30 and TRBJ2-3; 14 bases match TRBD2. Germline V gene data show CDR1 as GTSNPN and CDR2 as SVGIG (reference sequence). This CDR3 spans 16 amino acids. The chain's CDR3 is CARRGLAGVNTDTQYF. The CDR3 coding sequence is TGTGCCCGGAGGGGACTAGCGGGAGTGAACACAGATACGCAGTATTTT. Full variable domain (rest looked up from reference TRBV30 and TRBJ2-3): SQTIHQWPATLVQPVGSPLSLECTVEGTSNPNLYWYRQAAGRGLQLLFYSVGIGQISSEVPQNLSASRPQDRQFILSSKKLLLSDSGFYLCARRGLAGVNTDTQYFGPGTRLTVL.

This chain joins TRBV28 and TRBJ2-1; TRBD2 matches at 12 bases. After removal of 7 bases from V and 10 bases from J, the junction contained 11 bases not matched to a gene. There are 15 residues in the CDR3. Per the germline V gene, CDR1 is MDHEN and CDR2 is SYDVKM. CDR3 residues: CASKKSLAGGREQFF. The CDR3 DNA is TGTGCCAGCAAGAAGTCCCTAGCGGGAGGGCGGGAGCAGTTCTTC.

This chain joins TRBV7-9 and TRBJ2-5, with D tentatively TRBD2 (6 bases). V lost 1 base, J lost 3 bases, and 9 bases lay in between. The germline V gene has CDR1 SEHNR and CDR2 FQNEAQ (reference sequence). CDR3 length: 14 amino acids. This chain's CDR3 is CASSLVSGEETQYF. The CDR3 DNA reads TGTGCCAGCAGCTTAGTATCGGGGGAAGAGACCCAGTACTTC.

As for this clone: This sample includes further DNA sequences coding for the same CDR3. This chain links TRBV9 with TRBJ2-7, with TRBD1 as a possible D gene (5 bases). V was cut by 4 bases and J by 0 bases, with 11 bases left in between. CDR1 is SGDLS, CDR2 YYNGEE, per germline. The CDR3 covers 14 residues. The CDR3 DNA is TGTGCCAGCAGCCTTGGGCAGGGCTCCTACGAGCAGTACTTC. This sequence encodes CASSLGQGSYEQYF.

The count of this clone is one. The chain links TRBV6-1 to TRBJ2-3; D ambiguous. V lost 2 bases and J 6 bases, leaving 12 bases between the germline ends. Germline loops: CDR1 MNHNS, CDR2 SASEGT. The CDR3 spans 14 residues. The CDR3 loop reads CASSELRRADTQYF. In DNA, the CDR3 is TGTGCCAGCAGTGAACTTCGTAGGGCCGATACGCAGTATTTT.

There are a few counts of this clone. The rearrangement uses TRBV30 and TRBJ1-1; D might be TRBD1 (5 bases). Trimming stripped 3 bases from V and 0 bases from J, with 11 bases between. This CDR3 has 14 amino acids. Germline loops: CDR1 GTSNPN, CDR2 SVGIG (reference sequence). The DNA of the CDR3 is TGTGCCTGGAGCACGGGACCGATGAACACTGAAGCTTTCTTT. It translates to CAWSTGPMNTEAFF.

This clone was detected only a few times. The genes are TRBV30 and TRBJ1-1; D is unclear. Germline V lookup: CDR1 GTSNPN, CDR2 SVGIG (reference sequence). The V end was cut by 5 bases, the J end by 4 bases, with 8 bases between. The CDR3 is 11 amino acids. CDR3 DNA sequence: TGTGCCTGGGATGGCGGCACTGAAGCTTTCTTT. Its translation is CAWDGGTEAFF.

This sequence joins TRBV10-3 and TRBJ1-1; D perhaps matches TRBD1 (5 bases). V lost 7 bases, J lost 1 base, and 13 bases lay in between. The CDR3 is made up of 14 amino acids. Germline V gene sequence: CDR1 ENHRY, CDR2 SYGVKD. Here the CDR3 DNA reads TGTGCCATCACTGGGGACCCATCGAACACTGAAGCTTTCTTT. Residues: CAITGDPSNTEAFF.

The chain carries TRBV2 and TRBJ2-5; 7 nucleotides align to TRBD1. The CDR3 is 12 residues long. V lost 7 bases, J lost 4 bases, and 3 bases stayed unmatched. CDR1 and CDR2 (germline): SNHLY, FYNNEI. CDR3 sequence (DNA): TGTGCCAGCAACACAGGGGCAGAGACCCAGTACTTC. This translates into CASNTGAETQYF.

Details on this clone: Different DNA sequences within this sample yield the same CDR3. V and J are TRBV19 and TRBJ2-7, with D perhaps matching TRBD1 (6 bases). Germline CDR1 is LNHDA and CDR2 is SQIVND (reference sequence). Trimming cost V 3 bases and J 0 bases, with 12 bases left between them. The CDR3 spans 15 residues. The DNA of the CDR3 is TGTGCCAGTAGTATCGGGCAGGGGAGCTCCTACGAGCAGTACTTC. Protein sequence: CASSIGQGSSYEQYF. Supplemented by reference TRBV19 and TRBJ2-7, the full variable domain reads DGGITQSPKYLFRKEGQNVTLSCEQNLNHDAMYWYRQDPGQGLRLIYYSQIVNDFQKGDIAEGYSVSREKKESFPLTVTSAQKNPTAFYLCASSIGQGSSYEQYFGPGTRLTVT.

The V gene is TRBV7-6, the J gene TRBJ2-7; 7 nucleotides align to TRBD2. The germline CDR1 and CDR2 sequences are SGHVS and FNYEAQ. CDR3 length: 15 residues. After removal of 6 bases from V and 0 bases from J, the junction contained 8 bases not matched to a gene. The CDR3 protein is CASSYYSGPSYEQYF. The CDR3 bases are TGTGCCAGCAGTTACTATAGCGGGCCCTCCTACGAGCAGTACTTC.

This clone was detected only once. The V and J genes are TRBV7-8 and TRBJ2-7, with a possible D match to TRBD2 (5 bases). The CDR3 length is 14 residues. Trimming took 5 bases from V and 1 from J, leaving 12 bases between them. The germline CDR1 and CDR2 sequences are SGHVS and FQNEAQ. This CDR3 reads CASSPGDFSYEQYF. CDR3 nucleotides: TGTGCCAGCAGCCCCGGGGATTTTTCCTACGAGCAGTACTTC. Full variable domain (remainder filled in from reference TRBV7-8 and TRBJ2-7): GAGVSQSPRYKVAKRGQDVALRCDPISGHVSLFWYQQALGQGPEFLTYFQNEAQLDKSGLPSDRFFAERPEGSVSTLKIQRTQQEDSAVYLCASSPGDFSYEQYFGPGTRLTVT.

V is TRBV13 and J is TRBJ2-1; 7 nucleotides align to TRBD2. The V and J ends lost 7 bases and 0 bases, in that order; junction bases with no gene match: 12. The CDR3 totals 17 residues. Looked up from germline, CDR1 is PRHDT and CDR2 is FYEKMQ (reference sequence). CDR3 sequence reads: CASNLPEGGSSYNEQFF. CDR3 in DNA: TGTGCCAGCAATCTACCCGAGGGCGGGAGCTCCTACAATGAGCAGTTCTTC.